This is a list of T cell receptor beta chains from one sample in a study of blood T cells in healthy people across ages. TCRdb ran MiXCR on the 5' RACE reads and lists one entry per CDR3 protein. The sample includes about 570,000 distinct CDR3 sequences, 27% of them seen just once. The sequenced sample consisted of blood. All receptors come from a woman in her seventies in good health. Both conserved end residues are part of each CDR3.

.	15	TRBV29-1	CSVTCSGISPYEQYF
TRBJ1-6	14	TRBV20-1	CSAREVQVNSPLHF
TRBJ2-1	14	TRBV6-6	CASSGANSYNEQFF
TRBJ2-3	14	TRBV6-1	CASSGAGGTDTQYF
TRBJ1-4	14	TRBV6-2/TRBV6-3	CASQRGTTNEKLFF
TRBJ1-6	16	TRBV9	CASSVGASSYNSPLHF
TRBJ2-3	15	TRBV6-2/TRBV6-3	CASSLAGATTDTQYF
TRBJ2-3	15	TRBV2	CASSEWDRESDAQYF
TRBJ2-7	13	TRBV20-1	CSARRTGLTEQYF
TRBJ1-1	14	TRBV6-1	CASRRGGVNTEAFF
TRBJ2-2	15	TRBV25-1	CASSGDLSRTGELFF
TRBJ1-1	14	TRBV24-1	CATSETGGGTEAFF
TRBJ2-5	15	TRBV6-2/TRBV6-3	CASSYPRGFEETQYF
TRBJ1-2	14	TRBV7-2	CASSLASVPYGYTF
TRBJ2-7	14	TRBV20-1	CSASWGQGSYEQYF
TRBJ1-1	12	TRBV3-1	CASSQEGGEAFF
TRBJ2-1	11	TRBV7-9	CASSLADEQFF
TRBJ1-2	14	TRBV7-9	CASSPDYPGYGYTF
TRBJ2-1	17	TRBV20-1	CSARDLGTGLPNNEQFF
TRBJ2-4	11	TRBV2	CASKGGNIQYF
TRBJ2-1	15	TRBV18	CASSLPVRSYNEQFF
TRBJ2-3	14	TRBV4-1	CASSGETGSDTQYF
.	13	TRBV7-3	CASSLSPSDEQFF
TRBJ2-1	14	TRBV28	CASSGPSSYNEQFF
TRBJ2-2	14	TRBV5-1	CASRPQGAFGELFF
TRBJ2-7	15	TRBV7-9	CASSLGTGKTYEQYF
TRBJ2-3	16	TRBV5-1	CASSETQGASTDTQYF
TRBJ1-5	15	TRBV12-3/TRBV12-4	CASSLSPDILQPQHF
TRBJ2-1	13	TRBV11-1	CASSLGYGAEQFF
TRBJ2-5	15	TRBV29-1	CSVAPGQGYQETQYF
TRBJ2-3	13	TRBV29-1	CSVETGVSDTQYF
TRBJ2-1	13	TRBV6-2/TRBV6-3	CASSLVREGEQFF
TRBJ2-6	15	TRBV30	CAWIPGTAGANVLTF
TRBJ1-6	14	TRBV4-2	CASSVQGHNSPLHF
TRBJ1-4	15	TRBV7-9	CASSRMGGNYEKLFF
TRBJ2-1	18	TRBV4-2	CASSQEIIRLADRNEQFF
TRBJ2-4	16	TRBV4-3	CASSPGQGELQNIQYF
TRBJ1-6	15	TRBV5-1	CASSLAGRDNSPLHF
.	16	TRBV15	CATSRPGGGIYNEQFF
TRBJ2-3	17	TRBV5-1	CASSLASGGLYTDTQYF
TRBJ2-3	16	TRBV18	CASSPAGSFSTDTQYF
TRBJ1-1	14	TRBV13	CASSPRQGVTEAFF
TRBJ2-5	13	TRBV2	CASKDKAQETQYF
TRBJ2-1	15	TRBV12-3/TRBV12-4	CASSGGLAGLNEQFF
TRBJ2-1	21	TRBV21-1	CASAGQGLAGFSLGSYNEQFF
TRBJ1-2	15	TRBV7-2	CASSPRTVGAYGYTF
TRBJ1-1	12	TRBV6-6	CASSYRPTEAFF
TRBJ2-4	13	TRBV29-1	CSVGLLSGNIQYF
TRBJ2-5	19	TRBV21-1	CASSRRGGILDRDQETQYF
TRBJ1-3	14	TRBV5-1	CASSGDRAGNTIYF
TRBJ1-1	12	TRBV4-3	CASSQGARAAFF
TRBJ1-4	16	TRBV5-1	CASSLGGAATNEKLFF
TRBJ2-1	16	TRBV7-9	CASSSATGGAYNEQFF
TRBJ2-1	15	TRBV12-3/TRBV12-4	CASRDSGATHNEQFF
TRBJ1-2	13	TRBV30	CAWSVGQHYGYTF